This entry features one TCR beta chain sequence. This clone was found once. It has no known antigen specificity. Per-base quality was not reported, and no clone a single base away is much larger than it. The sample's time point label, decoded: baseline before first vaccination. Samples from vaccinated people were obtained from the UK trials COV001 and COV002, which included a single-blind randomized controlled phase 2/3 trial of AZD1222 (ChAdOx1 nCoV-19) in healthy adults. For TCRbeta chain sequencing, PBMC samples were collected from trial participants at day 0 and at day 28 after the second dose. The sample originates from a study of T cell responses to AZD1222 COVID-19 vaccine (dated by TCRdb to the early 2020s). With respect to the entire study: Because spike-specific TCR depth and breadth did not differ between the two schedules, AZD1222 recipients who got a second dose at roughly 4 weeks were pooled with those who got a second dose at roughly 12 weeks. A total of 230 to 250 trial participants underwent TCR sequencing, of whom 200 to 220 received two doses of AZD1222 and about 25 received two doses of the MenACWY control vaccine. Enrollment into the trials was organized by age into subgroups of 18-55, 56-69 and 70-plus years, and those subgroups contained roughly 150, 30 and 60 TCR-sequenced participants, respectively. Overall study outcomes, separate from this receptor: Because no samples from the day 14 peak response were available, repertoires could be characterized only after the peak T cell response. Participants were mostly white British, with more females than males. The authors suggested clonal diversity may have been underestimated. In the small 56-69-year group, the increase in depth fell short of significance, most likely because of low power. The vaccine-associated CD4 TCRs covered the entire spike protein, and the dominant responses fell in regions 160-218 and 743-854. After two AZD1222 doses, spike-specific TCR breadth and depth were significantly higher than at day 0 and than in MenACWY recipients. Conclusions about previously exposed vaccinees are limited because only 5 or 6 AZD1222 recipients were SARS-CoV-2 seropositive at baseline. Nearly half of unique spike-specific TCRs reportedly recognized epitopes outside regions mutated in the B.1.351 and B.1.1.7 variants.

The CDR3 regions of human TCRbeta chains were subjected to immunosequencing. Processing in the source paper ran as follows. Repertoire TCRs were matched against a reference library of SARS-CoV-2-specific TCRs generated with the MIRA antigen-specificity platform. Breadth was defined as the fraction of unique TCRs that were SARS-CoV-2-associated. Depth was defined as the fraction of total T cells that were SARS-CoV-2-associated. Using the MIRA data, every spike-specific TCR was mapped to the spike region that the TCR reacted to and assigned to either a CD4 or a CD8 class. Log10-transformed breadth and depth values were compared by one-way ANOVA with Sidak's multiple comparisons tests. The immuneACCESS repertoire file appears here via TCRdb, limited to in-frame rearrangements. These files lack a portion of the clones; in checked studies, under half of the deficit traces to unresolved V genes, and the cause of the others is not known. The V and J calls and clone size were taken over from that table, and D and trimming were inferred from the DNA. The sample table contains about 190,000 clones; only one count was recorded for approximately 92% of them. The ten largest clones take up 1% to 1.5% of the sample.

CDR1 and CDR2, per the germline V gene, are SGHTA and FQGTGA. From its cysteine to its phenylalanine, the CDR3 spans 16 amino acids. Only CDR3 DNA remains: 48 bases, in frame from the first base. V was cut back by 2 bases and J by 12 bases, leaving a gap of 23 bases between them. The sequences come from peripheral blood, collected on day 0 of AZD1222 vaccination. The V and J segments used are TRBV7-3 and TRBJ2-1; the D gene is perhaps TRBD1, on 5 matching bases. The sequence was collected from an adult in good health. The DNA reads TGTGCCAGCAGCTTACGAATGGCCTCGCGGACACTCGGGCAGTTCTTC. This is translated as CASSLRMASRTLGQFF. The full variable domain, with segments outside the CDR3 supplied by the reference TRBV7-3 and TRBJ2-1 proteins, appears as GAGVSQTPSNKVTEKGKYVELRCDPISGHTALYWYRQSLGQGPEFLIYFQGTGAADDSGLPNDRFFAVRPEGSVSTLKIQRTERGDSAVYLCASSLRMASRTLGQFFGPGTRLTVL.